Described below is a single T cell receptor (beta chain) sequence and its context. This sample was included in a study of cytotoxic CD8 clonotypes in ibrutinib-treated CLL. Assay used: immunoSEQ multiplex PCR; TCRdb lists only in-frame clones, some missing. The sample shows about 160,000 clones, less than 85% of them seen only once. This TCR was recovered from a human donor with chronic lymphocytic leukemia. The source was PBMCs, collected after 24 months of ibrutinib treatment.

Written as DNA, the CDR3 is TGTGCCAGCAGCTTAGACCCGGATACGCAGTATTTT. The encoded protein is CASSLDPDTQYF. The chain links TRBV7-2 to TRBJ2-3, with D unresolved. CDR3 length: 12 amino acids. CDR1 and CDR2 (germline): SGHTA, FQGNSA. Trimming pared 1 base from V and 6 bases from J, leaving 5 bases between.